Below, 20 T cell receptor beta chains from the same sample are listed, as sequenced in a study of shared clonotypes between healthy human individuals (dated by TCRdb to the early 2020s). Libraries were built with the immunoSEQ multiplex PCR assay. Not all clones reach the TCRdb copy of this immuneACCESS table, which keeps in-frame sequences only. Checked studies attribute under half of the gap to unresolved V genes and leave the rest unexplained. Here the sample has some 1.5 million clones; roughly 98% occur a single time. In total, the top ten clones hold about 0.45% of the sample. Source material: naive CD4+ T cells sorted from blood. The cell subset or site label of this sample denotes: CD45RA+ positively selected. The receptor source for this set is a young man in good health.

The chain uses TRBV7-2 and TRBJ1-5; 7 bases map to TRBD1. Germline lookup yields CDR1 SGHTA and CDR2 FQGNSA. Trimming cost V 5 bases and J 3 bases; bases outside gene matches: 4. The CDR3 sequence is 14 residues long. The CDR3 protein is CASSRDRYNQPQHF. Written as DNA, the CDR3 is TGTGCCAGCAGCAGGGACAGATACAATCAGCCCCAGCATTTT.

In DNA form, the CDR3 reads TGTGCCAGCAGCATCTGGGGGGCTTTTTTTGAAAAACTGTTTTTT. Its translation: CASSIWGAFFEKLFF. The chain recombines TRBV21-1 with TRBJ1-4. TRBV21-1 is classified as a pseudogene. The CDR3 has 15 amino acids.

V and J are TRBV27 and TRBJ1-5; 8 bases are shared with TRBD1. The trim removed 5 bases at V and 3 bases at J, leaving 9 bases unmatched. Germline assignment: CDR1 MNHEY and CDR2 SMNVEV (reference sequence). The length of the CDR3 is 16 residues. The CDR3 here is CASSPKNRGFNQPQHF. The CDR3 DNA reads as TGTGCCAGCAGTCCAAAAAACAGGGGGTTCAATCAGCCCCAGCATTTT.

This clone was found once. Other DNA variants within this sample encode the same CDR3. The chain has TRBV29-1 and TRBJ2-3; 8 nucleotides agree with TRBD1. The CDR3 runs to 12 residues. Trimming took 6 bases from V and 1 from J; bases not matched to a gene: 0. Germline V gene lookup returns CDR1 SQVTM and CDR2 ANQGSEA. CDR3: CSVDRGTDTQYF. The CDR3 DNA is TGCAGCGTGGACAGGGGCACAGATACGCAGTATTTT.

The chain recombines TRBV5-1 with TRBJ2-3, with a tentative D call TRBD1 (6 bases). CDR1 SGHRS and CDR2 YFSETQ come from the germline V gene. The CDR3 contains 15 residues. V was shortened by 4 bases and J by 0 bases, with 12 bases between the two germline ends. The CDR3 loop is CASSQGTPSTDTQYF. CDR3 DNA sequence: TGCGCCAGCAGCCAGGGGACCCCTAGCACAGATACGCAGTATTTT.

The V and J genes are TRBV11-2 and TRBJ2-5; D is perhaps TRBD2 (6 bases). CDR3 length: 12 amino acids. Trimming took off 5 bases at V and 5 bases at J, with 9 bases between the two ends. Germline V lookup: CDR1 SGHAT, CDR2 FQNNGV. As DNA, the CDR3 is TGTGCCAGCAGCCGCCGGGGGGAGACCCAGTACTTC. Its protein product is CASSRRGETQYF.

V and J are TRBV5-1 and TRBJ2-2, with a possible D match to TRBD1 (6 bases). The CDR3 has 14 amino acids. Germline-derived CDR1 and CDR2 are SGHRS and YFSETQ. V was cut by 2 bases and J by 6 bases, with 11 bases left in between. This CDR3 is CASSLTGKAGELFF. The CDR3 region has the DNA TGCGCCAGCAGCTTAACAGGGAAGGCCGGGGAGCTGTTTTTT.

This chain uses TRBV5-5 with TRBJ1-4; D possibly corresponds to TRBD1 (5 bases). Trimming took off 4 bases at V and 7 bases at J, with 20 bases between the two ends. CDR1 is SGHKS and CDR2 is YYEKEE in the germline V gene (reference sequence). This CDR3 region has 16 residues. This CDR3 is CASSLRSDSALEKLFF. In DNA, the CDR3 is TGTGCCAGCAGCCTTCGGTCCGACAGTGCCCTTGAAAAACTGTTTTTT.

This chain links TRBV10-3 with TRBJ2-1, with D unresolved. CDR3 length: 16 amino acids. CDR1 is ENHRY and CDR2 is SYGVKD in the germline V gene. V was clipped by 6 bases and J by 0 bases, with 15 bases between them. In nucleotides, the CDR3 is TGTGCCATCAGGGGTCCCGACTCGAGCTCCTACAATGAGCAGTTCTTC. Its translation: CAIRGPDSSSYNEQFF.

The V call is TRBV5-1, the J call TRBJ2-7; the D is unclear. V dropped 0 bases and J dropped 1 base, with 8 bases sitting between them. CDR1 and CDR2 from the germline V gene are SGHRS and YFSETQ. CDR3 size: 14 residues. In DNA, the CDR3 is TGCGCCAGCAGCTTGGCCTCACCTTCCTACGAGCAGTACTTC. As protein: CASSLASPSYEQYF.

The chain combines TRBV5-1 with TRBJ2-1, with 7 bases that match TRBD2. J lost 7 bases, V lost 4 bases, and 8 bases had no gene match. The CDR3 spans 14 residues. Germline V CDR1 and CDR2: SGHRS, YFSETQ. This chain's CDR3 is CASSERGVQNEQFF. CDR3 coding DNA: TGCGCCAGCAGCGAGCGGGGAGTACAAAATGAGCAGTTCTTC.

The chain combines TRBV7-9 with TRBJ2-6; D might be TRBD1 (6 bases). The germline V gene has CDR1 SEHNR and CDR2 FQNEAQ (reference sequence). V gave up 5 bases and J gave up 4 bases, with 15 bases separating them. This CDR3 is 16 amino acids long. CDR3 DNA sequence: TGTGCCAGCAGCGCACAGGGTAGATTGGGGGCCAACGTCCTGACTTTC. Translating it yields CASSAQGRLGANVLTF.

The V gene is TRBV2, the J gene TRBJ2-3, with unresolved D. Germline CDR1 and CDR2: SNHLY and FYNNEI. The CDR3 spans 12 residues. V dropped 7 bases and J dropped 2 bases, with 7 bases sitting between them. The CDR3 sequence: CASMENTDTQYF. Written as DNA, the CDR3 is TGTGCCAGCATGGAGAACACAGATACGCAGTATTTT. Together with reference TRBV2 and TRBJ2-3, the CDR3 gives the full variable domain: EPEVTQTPSHQVTQMGQEVILRCVPISNHLYFYWYRQILGQKVEFLVSFYNNEISEKSEIFDDQFSVERPDGSNFTLKIRSTKLEDSAMYFCASMENTDTQYFGPGTRLTVL.

To note about this clone: The same CDR3 can be traced to other DNA sequences in this sample. The rearrangement uses TRBV4-1 and TRBJ2-5; unclear D gene. Germline CDR1 is MGHRA and CDR2 is YSYEKL. V lost 2 bases and J 4 bases, leaving 8 bases between the germline ends. The CDR3 has 13 amino acids. In DNA, the CDR3 is TGCGCCAGCAGCCAATGGACCCGAGAGACCCAGTACTTC. Residues: CASSQWTRETQYF.

The rearrangement joins TRBV19 to TRBJ2-2, with 11 bases fitting TRBD2. Looked up from germline, CDR1 is LNHDA and CDR2 is SQIVND (reference sequence). CDR3 length: 18 amino acids. The ends lost 1 base at V and 3 bases at J; junction bases unmatched: 7. CDR3 residues: CASSIARLAGSYTGELFF. The DNA of the CDR3 is TGTGCCAGTAGTATAGCCAGACTAGCGGGAAGCTACACCGGGGAGCTGTTTTTT. The whole variable domain, remainder taken from reference TRBV19 and TRBJ2-2, is DGGITQSPKYLFRKEGQNVTLSCEQNLNHDAMYWYRQDPGQGLRLIYYSQIVNDFQKGDIAEGYSVSREKKESFPLTVTSAQKNPTAFYLCASSIARLAGSYTGELFFGEGSRLTVL.

V gene TRBV4-2 combines with J gene TRBJ2-5, with D uncertain. Germline V lookup: CDR1 LGHNA, CDR2 YNFKEQ. This CDR3 is built from 14 residues. V gave up 1 base and J gave up 3 bases, with 9 bases separating them. Here the CDR3 reads CASSQGPTEETQYF. The DNA of the CDR3 is TGTGCCAGCAGCCAAGGACCAACAGAAGAGACCCAGTACTTC.

With respect to this clone: Other DNA sequences within the sample encode an identical CDR3. The rearrangement links TRBV18 to TRBJ2-4, with no clear D. The CDR3 length is 14 residues. V shed 6 bases and J shed 0 bases, with 9 bases lying between them. The germline V gene encodes CDR1 KGHSH and CDR2 LQKENI. CDR3 nucleotide sequence: TGTGCCAGCTCTCCCACAGTAGCCAAAAACATTCAGTACTTC. It yields the protein CASSPTVAKNIQYF. Full variable domain (missing parts from reference TRBV18 and TRBJ2-4): NAGVMQNPRHLVRRRGQEARLRCSPMKGHSHVYWYRQLPEEGLKFMVYLQKENIIDESGMPKERFSAEFPKEGPSILRIQQVVRGDSAAYFCASSPTVAKNIQYFGAGTRLSVL.

This clone was counted only a few times. This chain joins TRBV2 and TRBJ2-1; D not certain. V lost 10 bases and J lost 5, with 12 bases in between. CDR1 is SNHLY, CDR2 FYNNEI, per germline. This CDR3 comprises 12 residues. The CDR3 loop reads CAILGIDNEQFF. For the CDR3, the DNA is TGTGCCATCCTAGGCATCGACAATGAGCAGTTCTTC.

This chain connects TRBV10-2 to TRBJ2-5; TRBD2 matches at 7 bases. The V gene's germline CDR1 is WSHSY and CDR2 SAAADI. Losses at the gene ends were 6 bases for V and 2 bases for J; bases not matched to a gene: 9. The CDR3 runs 15 residues. CDR3 loop: CASRAGTKPQETQYF. The CDR3, as DNA: TGCGCCAGCAGGGCCGGGACTAAGCCGCAAGAGACCCAGTACTTC.

J is TRBJ1-2 and V is TRBV19; D is possibly TRBD1 (5 bases). Looked up from germline, CDR1 is LNHDA and CDR2 is SQIVND (reference sequence). The V gene lost 8 bases and the J gene lost 5 bases, with 12 bases spanning the gap. The CDR3 length is 12 residues. Here the CDR3 reads CASREGKYGYTF. The DNA of the CDR3 is TGTGCCAGTCGGGAGGGGAAGTATGGCTACACCTTC. The whole variable domain, remainder taken from reference TRBV19 and TRBJ1-2, is DGGITQSPKYLFRKEGQNVTLSCEQNLNHDAMYWYRQDPGQGLRLIYYSQIVNDFQKGDIAEGYSVSREKKESFPLTVTSAQKNPTAFYLCASREGKYGYTFGSGTRLTVV.